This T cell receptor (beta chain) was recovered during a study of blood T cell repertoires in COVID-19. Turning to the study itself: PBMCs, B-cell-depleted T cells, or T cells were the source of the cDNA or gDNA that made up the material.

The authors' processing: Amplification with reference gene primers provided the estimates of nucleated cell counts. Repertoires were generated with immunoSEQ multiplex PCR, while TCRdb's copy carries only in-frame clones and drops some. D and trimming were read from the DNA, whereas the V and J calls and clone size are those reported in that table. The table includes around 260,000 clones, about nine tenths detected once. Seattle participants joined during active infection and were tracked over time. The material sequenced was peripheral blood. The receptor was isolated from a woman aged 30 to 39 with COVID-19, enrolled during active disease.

CDR3 DNA: TGTGCCAGCAGAGGGGCACAGCTCAATCAGCCCCAGCATTTT. It encodes CASRGAQLNQPQHF. The chain couples TRBV6-5 to TRBJ1-5, with D possibly matching TRBD1 (5 bases). The V and J ends lost 6 bases and 3 bases respectively, with 12 bases between them. Germline lookup yields CDR1 MNHEY and CDR2 SVGAGI. There are 14 residues in the CDR3.